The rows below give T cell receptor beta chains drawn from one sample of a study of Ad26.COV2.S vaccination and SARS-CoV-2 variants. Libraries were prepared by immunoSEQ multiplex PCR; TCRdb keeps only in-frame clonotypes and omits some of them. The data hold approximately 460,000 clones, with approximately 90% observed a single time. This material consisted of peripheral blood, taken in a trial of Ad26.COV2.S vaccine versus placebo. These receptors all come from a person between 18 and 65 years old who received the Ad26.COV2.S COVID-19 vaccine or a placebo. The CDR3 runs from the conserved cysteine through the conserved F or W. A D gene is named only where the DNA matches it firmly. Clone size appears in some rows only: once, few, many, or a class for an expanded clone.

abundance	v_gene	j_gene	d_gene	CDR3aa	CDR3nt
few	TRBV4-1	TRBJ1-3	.	CASSQVSGPFYGNTIYF	TGCGCCAGCAGCCAAGTTTCAGGGCCGTTTTACGGAAACACCATATATTTT
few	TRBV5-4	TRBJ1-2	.	CASSLGAPGGFGYTF	TGTGCCAGCAGCTTGGGGGCCCCCGGAGGGTTCGGCTACACCTTC
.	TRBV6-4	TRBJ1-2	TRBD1	CASSDWAGGNGYTF	TGTGCCAGCAGTGATTGGGCAGGGGGTAATGGCTACACCTTC
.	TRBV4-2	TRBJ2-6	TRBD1	CASALVWAGGVEANVLTF	TGTGCCAGCGCCCTTGTCTGGGCAGGGGGCGTTGAGGCCAACGTCCTGACTTTC
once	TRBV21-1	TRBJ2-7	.	CASSKGSPTPTYEQYF	TGTGCCAGCAGCAAAGGAAGTCCCACTCCGACCTACGAGCAGTACTTC
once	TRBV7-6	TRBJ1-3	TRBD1	CASSDRTGKGNTIYF	TGTGCCAGCAGCGATAGGACAGGGAAGGGAAACACCATATATTTT
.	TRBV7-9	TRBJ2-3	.	CASGRSQGTDTQYF	TGTGCCAGCGGAAGGAGTCAGGGGACAGATACGCAGTATTTT
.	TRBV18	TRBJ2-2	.	CASSPDQSTGELFF	TGTGCCAGCTCACCTGACCAATCCACCGGGGAGCTGTTTTTT
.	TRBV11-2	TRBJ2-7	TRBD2	CASSLGLAGYYEQYF	TGTGCCAGCAGCCTCGGACTAGCGGGATACTACGAGCAGTACTTC
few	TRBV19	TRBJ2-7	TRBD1	CASRAMDRDAEQYF	TGTGCCAGTAGAGCGATGGACAGGGATGCCGAGCAGTACTTC
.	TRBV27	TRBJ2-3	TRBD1	CASSPDRGRFGTDTQYF	TGTGCCAGCAGTCCTGACAGGGGTCGATTTGGTACAGATACGCAGTATTTT
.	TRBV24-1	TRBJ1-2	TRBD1	CATSDPGQGDGYTF	TGTGCCACCAGTGACCCTGGGCAGGGGGACGGCTACACCTTC